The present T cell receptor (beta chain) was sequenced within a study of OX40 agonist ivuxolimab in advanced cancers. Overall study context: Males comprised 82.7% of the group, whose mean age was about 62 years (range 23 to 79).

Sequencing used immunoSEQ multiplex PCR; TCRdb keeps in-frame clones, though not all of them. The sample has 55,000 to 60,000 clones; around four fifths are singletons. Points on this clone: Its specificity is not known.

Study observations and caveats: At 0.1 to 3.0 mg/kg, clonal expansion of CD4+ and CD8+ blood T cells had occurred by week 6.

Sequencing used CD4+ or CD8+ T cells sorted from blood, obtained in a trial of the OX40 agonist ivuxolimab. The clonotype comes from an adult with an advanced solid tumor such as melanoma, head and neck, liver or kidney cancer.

In nucleotides, the CDR3 is TGCGCCAGCAGCAACTACCAGGGGGGCAAAAACATTCAGTACTTC. Encoded protein: CASSNYQGGKNIQYF. This chain connects TRBV5-1 to TRBJ2-4; TRBD1 is a possible D gene (7 bases). V was shortened by 4 bases and J by 3 bases, with 14 bases between the two germline ends. The CDR3 is 15 residues long. Germline V gives CDR1 SGHRS, CDR2 YFSETQ.